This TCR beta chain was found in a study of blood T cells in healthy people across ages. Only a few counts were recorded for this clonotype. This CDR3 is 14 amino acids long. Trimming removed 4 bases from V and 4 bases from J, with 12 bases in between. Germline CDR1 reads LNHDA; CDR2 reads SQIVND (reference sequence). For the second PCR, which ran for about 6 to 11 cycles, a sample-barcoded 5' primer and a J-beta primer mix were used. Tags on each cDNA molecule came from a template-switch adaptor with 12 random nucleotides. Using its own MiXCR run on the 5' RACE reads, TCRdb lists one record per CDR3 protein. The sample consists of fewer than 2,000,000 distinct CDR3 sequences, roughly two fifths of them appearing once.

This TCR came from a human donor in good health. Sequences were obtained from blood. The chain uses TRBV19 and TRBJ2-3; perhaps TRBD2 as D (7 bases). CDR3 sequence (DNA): TGTGCCAGTAGTACCGGGGGGCCGGCAGATACGCAGTATTTT. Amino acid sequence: CASSTGGPADTQYF.